The next 4 T cell receptor beta chains were all read from a single sample in a study of shared clonotypes between healthy human individuals. Clones were sequenced by immunoSEQ multiplex PCR, and TCRdb holds only the in-frame ones, with some missing. The sample yields about 1 million clones, approximately 76% seen once. The sequenced material came from memory CD4+ T cells sorted from blood. Subset of the sample: CD45RA-negative fraction. The receptor set was obtained from a man younger than 35 in good health.

Only one count was recorded for this clone. The rearrangement joins TRBV10-3 to TRBJ1-5; 9 bases map to TRBD1. Germline V lookup: CDR1 ENHRY, CDR2 SYGVKD. This CDR3 comprises 15 residues. V lost 4 bases to trimming and J lost 1 base; unmatched junction nucleotides: 2. CDR3 nucleotides: TGTGCCATCAGTGCGGGGACAGGGAGCAATCAGCCCCAGCATTTT. It codes for CAISAGTGSNQPQHF.

The chain links TRBV7-2 to TRBJ2-7; D unclear. The germline V gene has CDR1 SGHTA and CDR2 FQGNSA. This CDR3 region has 14 residues. V lost 4 bases, J lost 4 bases, and 14 bases lay in between. CDR3 sequence reads: CASSSLTFQYEQYF. The CDR3 nucleotides are TGTGCCAGCAGCTCGCTCACTTTCCAATACGAGCAGTACTTC.

V usage is TRBV9 and J usage is TRBJ2-2, with 9 nucleotides matching TRBD2. The CDR3 loop spans 18 amino acids. Trimming took 0 bases from V and 2 from J; bases not matched to a gene: 8. Germline lookup yields CDR1 SGDLS and CDR2 YYNGEE. CDR3 sequence: CASSVGGLTSGNTGELFF. The CDR3 DNA reads TGTGCCAGCAGCGTAGGGGGTCTGACTAGCGGAAACACCGGGGAGCTGTTTTTT.

This clone was seen only once. J is TRBJ2-5 and V is TRBV4-1; TRBD2 might be the D (5 bases). The CDR3 length is 15 residues. Germline V lookup: CDR1 MGHRA, CDR2 YSYEKL. V dropped 0 bases and J dropped 4 bases, with 12 bases sitting between them. The CDR3 loop is CASSQDRGLGETQYF. For the CDR3, the DNA is TGCGCCAGCAGCCAAGATCGGGGTCTCGGAGAGACCCAGTACTTC.